The 13 T cell receptor beta chains listed next were all sequenced from one sample in a study of blood T cell repertoires in COVID-19. Measured with immunoSEQ multiplex PCR; TCRdb has only the in-frame clones, and not every one. The sample includes around 220,000 clones, around 90% seen only once; the top ten take approximately 16%. Sample: PBMCs or T cells enriched from blood (not recorded which). The receptors originated from a man between 25 and 39 years old who had been exposed to COVID-19.

The chain joins TRBV7-2 to TRBJ1-1; 7 bases line up with TRBD1. CDR3 length: 16 residues. Trimming removed 2 bases from V and 1 base from J; junction bases left unmatched: 7. The germline gives CDR1 SGHTA, CDR2 FQGNSA. The CDR3 spells CASSLKPGTANTEAFF. The CDR3 DNA is TGTGCCAGCAGCTTAAAACCAGGGACAGCGAACACTGAAGCTTTCTTT.

The chain has TRBV30 and TRBJ2-7; D is undetermined. The germline V gene encodes CDR1 GTSNPN and CDR2 SVGIG (reference sequence). This CDR3 is built from 15 residues. The germline V and J ends were trimmed by 0 bases and 3 bases, with 15 bases remaining between them. CDR3 DNA: TGTGCCTGGAGTGTAAAAGCTCCCCCCGACTACGAGCAGTACTTC. As protein: CAWSVKAPPDYEQYF.

The CDR3 loop is CASGVGTGDGTGELFF. The CDR3 nucleotides read TGTGCCAGCGGAGTCGGGACGGGGGATGGAACCGGGGAGCTGTTTTTT. V gene TRBV2 combines with J gene TRBJ2-2, with a tentative D call TRBD2 (6 bases). V was cut by 8 bases and J by 5 bases, with 21 bases left in between. The CDR3 totals 16 residues. Looked up from germline, CDR1 is SNHLY and CDR2 is FYNNEI.

The rearrangement uses TRBV7-9 and TRBJ2-5; 7 positions match TRBD2. V was clipped by 5 bases and J by 1 base; unmatched bases: 7. The CDR3 is 15 amino acids. Per germline, CDR1 SEHNR and CDR2 FQNEAQ (reference sequence). The CDR3 bases are TGTGCCAGCAGCCCCCCGGGGGGAAGCCAAGAGACCCAGTACTTC. It is translated as CASSPPGGSQETQYF.

The chain couples TRBV5-4 to TRBJ2-7; 8 nucleotides line up with TRBD1. Germline V gene data show CDR1 as SGHNT and CDR2 as YYREEE (reference sequence). The CDR3 extends over 13 amino acids. Trimming removed 3 bases from V and 3 bases from J; junction bases left unmatched: 2. CDR3 bases: TGTGCCAGCAGCTGGGGACAGGTCTACGAGCAGTACTTC. This gives the protein CASSWGQVYEQYF. Together with reference TRBV5-4 and TRBJ2-7, the CDR3 gives the full variable domain: ETGVTQSPTHLIKTRGQQVTLRCSSQSGHNTVSWYQQALGQGPQFIFQYYREEENGRGNFPPRFSGLQFPNYSSELNVNALELDDSALYLCASSWGQVYEQYFGPGTRLTVT.

About this clone: Other DNA sequences from this sample encode an identical CDR3 as well. The chain has TRBV20-1 and TRBJ1-3; D remains unclear. This CDR3 is 11 amino acids long. The V gene's germline CDR1 is DFQATT and CDR2 SNEGSKA (reference sequence). With 6 bases removed from V and 1 base from J, the gap between germline ends came to 4 bases. The CDR3 DNA sequence: TGCAGTGCCCCATCTGGAAACACCATATATTTT. Amino acid sequence: CSAPSGNTIYF.

The chain uses TRBV5-4 and TRBJ2-1; D is possibly TRBD2 (6 bases). Germline V gives CDR1 SGHNT, CDR2 YYREEE (reference sequence). The CDR3 is 16 amino acids. V was trimmed by 4 bases and J by 3 bases, leaving 17 bases between them. For the CDR3, the DNA is TGTGCCAGCAGCATGAGACCCAGCGGGTTCTACAATGAGCAGTTCTTC. This sequence encodes CASSMRPSGFYNEQFF.

This clone was detected only a few times. This sequence joins TRBV30 and TRBJ2-7; no firm D call. The germline CDR1 and CDR2 sequences are GTSNPN and SVGIG (reference sequence). The CDR3 covers 14 residues. V was shortened by 5 bases and J by 2 bases, with 16 bases between the two germline ends. CDR3 nucleotides: TGTGCCTGGGAAGGCGGTGGCTCAACCTACGAGCAGTACTTC. Translating it yields CAWEGGGSTYEQYF.

This clone was recorded only once. The V call is TRBV7-9, the J call TRBJ2-2, with 7 bases identical to TRBD2. The CDR3 is 19 amino acids. Germline V gene data show CDR1 as SEHNR and CDR2 as FQNEAQ (reference sequence). Losses at the gene ends were 6 bases for V and 5 bases for J; bases not matched to a gene: 21. The CDR3 coding sequence is TGTGCCAGCAGACCCTTTGCATCGAAGGCGGGGGAGCGGACCGGGGAGCTGTTTTTT. The encoded protein is CASRPFASKAGERTGELFF.

This clone was seen more than once but under ten times. The chain employs TRBV2 and TRBJ1-2, with TRBD1 identical over 7 bases. V was pared by 7 bases and J by 6 bases, with 5 bases of the junction left unmatched. Germline V CDR1 and CDR2: SNHLY, FYNNEI. This CDR3 region has 12 residues. The CDR3 loop is CASKSDRNGYTF. In nucleotides, the CDR3 is TGTGCCAGCAAATCGGACAGGAATGGCTACACCTTC.

J is TRBJ1-1 and V is TRBV11-3; a weak D match, TRBD1 (6 bases). Germline V gene lookup returns CDR1 SGHNT and CDR2 YENEEA. Trimming pared 0 bases from V and 0 bases from J, leaving 11 bases between. This CDR3 is 16 amino acids long. The CDR3 DNA follows: TGTGCCAGCAGCTTAGAGTGCAGGGGCCTGAACACTGAAGCTTTCTTT. It is translated as CASSLECRGLNTEAFF. The full variable domain, rest sourced from reference TRBV11-3 and TRBJ1-1, is EAGVVQSPRYKIIEKKQPVAFWCNPISGHNTLYWYLQNLGQGPELLIRYENEEAVDDSQLPKDRFSAERLKGVDSTLKIQPAELGDSAVYLCASSLECRGLNTEAFFGQGTRLTVV.

This clone has more than one count but fewer than ten. V gene TRBV2 combines with J gene TRBJ1-5, with TRBD1 as a possible D gene (6 bases). The V gene lost 5 bases and the J gene lost 10 bases, with 15 bases spanning the gap. Per germline, CDR1 SNHLY and CDR2 FYNNEI. CDR3 length equals 13 residues. The CDR3 DNA is TGTGCCAGCAGTACAGGGTTAGGTGATCCCCAGCATTTT. This gives the protein CASSTGLGDPQHF.

There are a few counts of this clone. This chain joins TRBV7-2 and TRBJ1-5; maybe TRBD1 (5 bases). V dropped 7 bases and J dropped 5 bases, with 18 bases sitting between them. CDR1 and CDR2 from the germline V gene are SGHTA and FQGNSA. The CDR3 extends over 15 amino acids. CDR3 nucleotides: TGTGCCAGCACATTTCAGGGCCCAGGGTATCAGCCCCAGCATTTT. It specifies CASTFQGPGYQPQHF.